The 32 T cell receptor beta chains below all came from one sample that was sequenced in a study of OX40 agonist ivuxolimab in advanced cancers. Clones were sequenced by immunoSEQ multiplex PCR, and TCRdb holds only the in-frame ones, with some missing. The repertoire consists of tens of thousands of clones, with roughly 83% occurring once and the leading ten covering around 1.4%. This material consisted of CD4+ or CD8+ T cells sorted from blood, taken in a trial of the OX40 agonist ivuxolimab. The receptor set was obtained from an adult with an advanced solid tumor such as melanoma, head and neck, liver or kidney cancer.

The V call is TRBV6-1, the J call TRBJ1-1; TRBD1 matches 9 bases. The germline CDR1 and CDR2 sequences are MNHNS and SASEGT. Trimming cost V 4 bases and J 5 bases; bases outside gene matches: 8. The CDR3 is made up of 15 amino acids. The CDR3 region is CASSAPHRGRTEAFF. The CDR3 region has the DNA TGTGCCAGCAGTGCCCCTCACAGGGGGCGGACTGAAGCTTTCTTT.

The chain uses TRBV6-1 and TRBJ1-3; perhaps TRBD1 as D (6 bases). V was shortened by 6 bases and J by 3 bases, with 9 bases between the two germline ends. From germline, CDR1 is MNHNS and CDR2 SASEGT. CDR3 size: 13 residues. For the CDR3, the DNA is TGTGCCAGCAGCTCAGGGGTTGGAAACACCATATATTTT. It codes for CASSSGVGNTIYF.

This rearrangement joins TRBV5-1 to TRBJ1-3; D is unclear. The CDR3 is 16 residues long. CDR1 and CDR2 from the germline V gene are SGHRS and YFSETQ. Between the trimmed V and J ends, which lost 6 bases and 2 bases, there was a span of 18 bases. As DNA, the CDR3 is TGCGCCAGCACTTCAGGAAAGTTAGTAGCTGGAAACACCATATATTTT. Protein product: CASTSGKLVAGNTIYF.

The J gene is TRBJ1-4, the V gene TRBV19, with D possibly being TRBD1 (5 bases). The CDR3 is made up of 15 amino acids. V lost 6 bases and J lost 12, with 23 bases in between. Germline loops: CDR1 LNHDA, CDR2 SQIVND (reference sequence). CDR3 amino acids: CASRSGTATYWELFF. CDR3 DNA sequence: TGTGCCAGTAGGTCCGGGACCGCCACCTATTGGGAACTGTTTTTT.

The chain combines TRBV1 with TRBJ1-2. TRBV1 is tagged as a pseudogene. CDR3 size: 16 residues. The CDR3 loop reads CTSSAGRRFWNYGYTF. The CDR3 DNA reads TGCACCAGCAGCGCCGGGAGAAGATTCTGGAACTATGGCTACACCTTC.

The gene calls are TRBV18 and TRBJ1-1; 7 bases line up with TRBD1. The germline CDR1 and CDR2 sequences are KGHSH and LQKENI. Unmatched junction bases numbered 4, after V lost 5 bases and J lost 4 bases. The CDR3 sequence is 13 residues long. The CDR3 spells CASSNQGGTEAFF. CDR3 DNA sequence: TGTGCCAGCTCAAATCAGGGGGGCACTGAAGCTTTCTTT.

This clone occurred a few times. The CDR3 sequence: CASSPMANEKLFF. The CDR3 nucleotides read TGCGCCAGCAGCCCAATGGCTAATGAAAAACTGTTTTTT. The chain couples TRBV5-1 to TRBJ1-4; D call uncertain. The CDR3 sequence is 13 residues long. Trimming left V 4 bases short and J 3 bases short, with 7 bases between. Per the germline V gene, CDR1 is SGHRS and CDR2 is YFSETQ.

The rearrangement links TRBV28 to TRBJ1-5; D remains ambiguous. Trimming pared 2 bases from V and 5 bases from J, leaving 19 bases between. The CDR3 runs to 17 residues. CDR1 MDHEN and CDR2 SYDVKM come from the germline V gene. The CDR3 DNA follows: TGTGCCAGCAGTTTAGAGGGTAGAGGCGGGTTTCATCAGCCCCAGCATTTT. It yields the protein CASSLEGRGGFHQPQHF. The variable domain in full, with the rest retrieved from reference TRBV28 and TRBJ1-5, is DVKVTQSSRYLVKRTGEKVFLECVQDMDHENMFWYRQDPGLGLRLIYFSYDVKMKEKGDIPEGYSVSREKKERFSLILESASTNQTSMYLCASSLEGRGGFHQPQHFGDGTRLSIL.

This clone is a singleton in its sample. The V gene is TRBV7-9, the J gene TRBJ1-2; D is undetermined. CDR3 length: 15 amino acids. The V end lost 2 bases, the J end lost 3 bases, and 13 bases lay between the germline ends. The V gene's germline CDR1 is SEHNR and CDR2 FQNEAQ (reference sequence). The CDR3 coding sequence is TGTGCCAGCAGCTTAAGCGGCCAGGTCGACTATGGCTACACCTTC. This translates into CASSLSGQVDYGYTF. Complete variable domain (other parts from reference TRBV7-9 and TRBJ1-2): DTGVSQNPRHKITKRGQNVTFRCDPISEHNRLYWYRQTLGQGPEFLTYFQNEAQLEKSRLLSDRFSAERPKGSFSTLEIQRTEQGDSAMYLCASSLSGQVDYGYTFGSGTRLTVV.

The chain joins TRBV15 to TRBJ1-5, with a weak D call TRBD1 (5 bases). CDR1 is LNHNV and CDR2 is YYDKDF in the germline V gene (reference sequence). With 1 base removed from V and 11 bases from J, the gap between germline ends came to 18 bases. This CDR3 is built from 15 residues. CDR3 amino acids: CATSRAQGRAGAQHF. CDR3 in DNA: TGTGCCACCAGCAGAGCCCAGGGACGGGCTGGGGCCCAGCATTTT.

CDR3 sequence reads: CASSVATGGLYEQYF. CDR3 sequence (DNA): TGTGCCAGCAGCGTAGCTACAGGGGGCTTGTACGAGCAGTACTTC. V and J are TRBV9 and TRBJ2-5, with 9 bases lining up with TRBD1. The assigned J gene may be wrong: the sequence end matches TRBJ2-7 better. From germline, CDR1 is SGDLS and CDR2 YYNGEE. This CDR3 is 15 amino acids long.

V gene TRBV9 combines with J gene TRBJ2-2; 9 nucleotides agree with TRBD1. The CDR3 spans 14 residues. Looked up from germline, CDR1 is SGDLS and CDR2 is YYNGEE. The V segment lost 2 bases and the J segment 7 bases; nucleotides outside the gene matches: 3. The DNA for the CDR3 is TGTGCCAGCAGCGTCGGGACAGGGCTCGGGGAGCTGTTTTTT. It translates to CASSVGTGLGELFF.

The chain joins TRBV29-1 to TRBJ1-1, with 10 positions matching TRBD1. The germline V gene encodes CDR1 SQVTM and CDR2 ANQGSEA. J was trimmed by 3 bases and V by 0 bases; bases with no gene match: 4. The CDR3 runs to 15 residues. CDR3 sequence: CSVEDGTGAHTEAFF. The CDR3 DNA reads TGCAGCGTTGAAGACGGGACAGGGGCCCACACTGAAGCTTTCTTT.

J is TRBJ1-5 and V is TRBV19; TRBD1 might be the D (5 bases). V lost 1 base and J 0 bases, leaving 7 bases between the germline ends. This CDR3 comprises 15 residues. The germline CDR1 and CDR2 sequences are LNHDA and SQIVND (reference sequence). CDR3 in amino acids: CASSIGDYSNQPQHF. The CDR3 DNA follows: TGTGCCAGTAGTATAGGGGACTATAGCAATCAGCCCCAGCATTTT.

CDR3 amino acids: CSVEEGPNYEQYF. CDR3 DNA sequence: TGCAGCGTTGAAGAGGGCCCGAACTACGAGCAGTACTTC. The rearrangement joins TRBV29-1 to TRBJ2-7; D call uncertain. The V end was cut by 0 bases, the J end by 3 bases, with 9 bases between. The germline V gene has CDR1 SQVTM and CDR2 ANQGSEA. The CDR3 totals 13 residues.

V usage is TRBV4-1 and J usage is TRBJ2-3; 7 nucleotides line up with TRBD1. Trimming at V came to 2 bases and at J to 6 bases, leaving 11 bases not matched to a gene. CDR3 length equals 16 residues. Germline lookup yields CDR1 MGHRA and CDR2 YSYEKL. CDR3 DNA: TGCGCCAGCAGCCAAACACAGGGGAAAATACTGGATACGCAGTATTTT. It yields the protein CASSQTQGKILDTQYF.

The V gene is TRBV19, the J gene TRBJ1-6; weak D call: TRBD1 (5 bases). The V gene's germline CDR1 is LNHDA and CDR2 SQIVND (reference sequence). V lost 5 bases and J lost 7, with 9 bases in between. The CDR3 has 13 amino acids. CDR3 in amino acids: CASSPRQNSPLHF. CDR3 bases: TGTGCCAGTAGTCCGAGACAGAATTCACCCCTCCACTTT.

The CDR3 spells CASRRTSVQETQYF. The CDR3 coding sequence is TGTGCCAGCAGGCGGACTAGCGTCCAAGAGACCCAGTACTTC. J is TRBJ2-5 and V is TRBV14, with TRBD2 matching over 9 bases. Germline V gene lookup returns CDR1 SGHDN and CDR2 FVKESK. The CDR3 covers 14 residues. Trimming cost V 6 bases and J 1 base; bases outside gene matches: 3.

About this clone itself: Other DNA sequences in the sample encode the same CDR3. This chain connects TRBV18 to TRBJ1-5; no reliable D call. Germline CDR1 KGHSH, CDR2 LQKENI. The germline V and J ends were trimmed by 3 bases and 4 bases, with 7 bases remaining between them. The CDR3 has 13 amino acids. CDR3 nucleotides: TGTGCCAGCTCACCGTCGGGGAATCAGCCCCAGCATTTT. This translates into CASSPSGNQPQHF.

The rearrangement joins TRBV9 to TRBJ2-3; the D gene is possibly TRBD1 (6 bases). The germline V and J ends were trimmed by 7 bases and 5 bases, with 14 bases remaining between them. Germline assignment: CDR1 SGDLS and CDR2 YYNGEE. CDR3 length: 13 amino acids. In DNA, the CDR3 is TGTGCCAGCGCACAGACAGGTGGAGATACGCAGTATTTT. As protein: CASAQTGGDTQYF.

A few counts support this clone. The chain recombines TRBV11-2 with TRBJ1-3; 7 nucleotides match TRBD1. The CDR3 loop spans 19 amino acids. CDR1 is SGHAT and CDR2 is FQNNGV in the germline V gene. Losses at the gene ends were 5 bases for V and 0 bases for J; bases not matched to a gene: 16. The CDR3 nucleotides are TGTGCCAGCAGCAAGTCGGGACAGCCTAATCTCTCCTCTGGAAACACCATATATTTT. It yields the protein CASSKSGQPNLSSGNTIYF.

The chain recombines TRBV25-1 with TRBJ2-4; 10 nucleotides line up with TRBD1. Germline CDR1 is MGHDK and CDR2 is SYGVNS. The CDR3 is 16 amino acids. Germline trimming cut 4 bases from V and 4 bases from J; bases unmatched to any gene: 7. The CDR3 protein is CASSAPGTGVKNIQYF. CDR3 DNA sequence: TGTGCCAGCAGTGCCCCCGGGACAGGGGTTAAAAACATTCAGTACTTC.

The chain joins TRBV12-5 to TRBJ1-2, with 9 bases that match TRBD1. V dropped 0 bases and J dropped 2; count of bases not matched to a gene: 10. Germline loops: CDR1 LGHNT, CDR2 FRNRAP. The CDR3 has 18 amino acids. CDR3 sequence reads: CASGLVLGQGGGNYGYTF. The CDR3 DNA reads as TGTGCTAGTGGTTTGGTTCTGGGACAGGGAGGCGGGAACTATGGCTACACCTTC.

In the case of this clone: Distinct nucleotide sequences in the sample also encode this CDR3. The V and J genes are TRBV6-5 and TRBJ2-2; D unclear. CDR1 MNHEY and CDR2 SVGAGI come from the germline V gene. The V and J ends lost 7 bases and 4 bases respectively, with 10 bases between them. The CDR3 spans 13 residues. CDR3 sequence: CASTSGGTGELFF. CDR3 DNA: TGTGCCAGCACCTCCGGCGGCACCGGGGAGCTGTTTTTT.

This rearrangement joins TRBV6-6 to TRBJ2-5; D is unresolved. Deletions cut 4 bases from V and 7 bases from J, with 10 bases between. Per germline, CDR1 MNHNY and CDR2 SVGAGI (reference sequence). The CDR3 is 12 residues long. This CDR3 is CASSSHPATQYF. CDR3 sequence (DNA): TGTGCCAGCAGTTCCCACCCGGCGACCCAGTACTTC.

The chain carries TRBV7-8 and TRBJ1-5; D gene uncertain. This CDR3 has 12 amino acids. The V gene lost 5 bases and the J gene lost 3 bases, with 5 bases spanning the gap. Germline lookup yields CDR1 SGHVS and CDR2 FQNEAQ. The CDR3 here is CASSPDNQPQHF. CDR3 nucleotides: TGTGCCAGCAGCCCTGACAATCAGCCCCAGCATTTT.

The chain joins TRBV19 to TRBJ2-3; D perhaps matches TRBD2 (5 bases). The CDR3 runs 14 residues. Germline V lookup: CDR1 LNHDA, CDR2 SQIVND (reference sequence). The V end was cut by 5 bases, the J end by 1 base, with 10 bases between. Here the CDR3 reads CASSFRGGTDTQYF. The CDR3 coding sequence is TGTGCCAGTAGTTTCCGGGGAGGCACAGATACGCAGTATTTT.

CDR3 sequence reads: CASHAIQGGDEQYF. CDR3 bases: TGTGCCAGCCACGCGATCCAGGGGGGGGACGAGCAGTACTTC. The chain recombines TRBV18 with TRBJ2-7; D tentatively fits TRBD1 or TRBD2 (7 bases each). CDR3 length equals 14 residues. Per germline, CDR1 KGHSH and CDR2 LQKENI. Trimming stripped 8 bases from V and 5 bases from J, with 19 bases between.

This clone was counted once. This chain uses TRBV25-1 with TRBJ1-2, with 10 nucleotides matching TRBD1. V shed 4 bases, J shed 4 bases, and the junction held 6 bases outside the gene matches. Looked up from germline, CDR1 is MGHDK and CDR2 is SYGVNS. The CDR3 runs to 15 residues. CDR3 in amino acids: CASSGETGGSYGYTF. Here the CDR3 DNA reads TGTGCCAGCAGTGGCGAGACAGGGGGCAGCTATGGCTACACCTTC.

This clone came up a few times. The gene calls are TRBV6-5 and TRBJ1-3; 9 positions match TRBD1. Germline V gives CDR1 MNHEY, CDR2 SVGAGI. V shed 4 bases and J 2 bases; nucleotides not matched to a gene: 3. The CDR3 contains 15 residues. The CDR3 sequence is CASSSGQGTGNTIYF. The CDR3 region has the DNA TGTGCCAGCAGTTCGGGACAGGGAACTGGAAACACCATATATTTT.

CDR3 amino acids: CASSFGRGRVKVDEQYF. Here the CDR3 DNA reads TGTGCCAGCAGTTTTGGCAGGGGGCGGGTTAAGGTGGACGAGCAGTACTTC. The chain joins TRBV28 to TRBJ2-7, with 8 bases identical to TRBD1. The CDR3 runs 17 residues. The V gene end was trimmed by 3 bases and the J gene end by 5 bases; junction bases not matched to a gene: 15. The germline gives CDR1 MDHEN, CDR2 SYDVKM. The entire variable domain, with the rest obtained from reference TRBV28 and TRBJ2-7, is as follows: DVKVTQSSRYLVKRTGEKVFLECVQDMDHENMFWYRQDPGLGLRLIYFSYDVKMKEKGDIPEGYSVSREKKERFSLILESASTNQTSMYLCASSFGRGRVKVDEQYFGPGTRLTVT.

The rearrangement joins TRBV28 to TRBJ2-2; 7 bases line up with TRBD1. The V gene's germline CDR1 is MDHEN and CDR2 SYDVKM. With V trimmed by 6 bases and J by 4 bases, 17 bases remained unmatched. CDR3 size: 18 residues. CDR3 sequence (DNA): TGTGCCAGCAGGCGATCCGCCGGGACAGCGCTTCTCACCGGGGAGCTGTTTTTT. Translating gives CASRRSAGTALLTGELFF. The variable domain in full, completed from reference TRBV28 and TRBJ2-2, reads DVKVTQSSRYLVKRTGEKVFLECVQDMDHENMFWYRQDPGLGLRLIYFSYDVKMKEKGDIPEGYSVSREKKERFSLILESASTNQTSMYLCASRRSAGTALLTGELFFGEGSRLTVL.